This T cell receptor beta chain appears in the sequencing data of a study of control samples from healthy donors and cancer patients. Using immunoSEQ multiplex PCR, the repertoire was profiled, and TCRdb retains in-frame clones only, with some absent. This sample carries some 89,000 clones, 86% of them seen once, and the ten largest clones take over 20%. Germline-derived CDR1 and CDR2 are LNHDA and SQIVND (reference sequence). Trimming shortened V by 5 bases and J by 2 bases, and 18 bases separated the two germline ends. The CDR3 sequence is 16 residues long. V gene TRBV19 combines with J gene TRBJ1-2; TRBD1 is a possible D gene (6 bases). This clonotype was obtained from a man younger than 45 in good health. The sequenced sample consisted of blood. DNA for the CDR3: TGTGCCAGTAGTGTCTCCCACAGGGCGCCAAACTATGGCTACACCTTC. This translates into CASSVSHRAPNYGYTF.